This TCR beta chain was identified during a study of patients and donors after allogeneic stem cell transplantation. This clonotype was recorded a few times. The CDR3 has 14 amino acids. Germline V lookup: CDR1 MNHEY, CDR2 SVGEGT. Germline trimming cut 2 bases from V and 5 bases from J; bases unmatched to any gene: 2. MiXCR was run by TCRdb on the RT-PCR reads, yielding one entry per CDR3 protein. The table includes some 2,500 distinct CDR3 sequences, more than 7% detected once. This TCR came from a human donor who was either an allogeneic HSCT recipient or a stem cell or donor lymphocyte infusion donor (not recorded which). It is not recorded whose cells these are; they may come from a transplant donor. The sequencing input was blood, either unsorted or a sorted T cell fraction (not recorded which). The gene calls are TRBV6-2 or TRBV6-3 and TRBJ2-3; 9 nucleotides agree with TRBD2. The CDR3 sequence is CASSYLSGGDTQYF. The CDR3 region has the DNA TGTGCCAGCAGTTACCTTAGCGGGGGAGATACGCAGTATTTT.